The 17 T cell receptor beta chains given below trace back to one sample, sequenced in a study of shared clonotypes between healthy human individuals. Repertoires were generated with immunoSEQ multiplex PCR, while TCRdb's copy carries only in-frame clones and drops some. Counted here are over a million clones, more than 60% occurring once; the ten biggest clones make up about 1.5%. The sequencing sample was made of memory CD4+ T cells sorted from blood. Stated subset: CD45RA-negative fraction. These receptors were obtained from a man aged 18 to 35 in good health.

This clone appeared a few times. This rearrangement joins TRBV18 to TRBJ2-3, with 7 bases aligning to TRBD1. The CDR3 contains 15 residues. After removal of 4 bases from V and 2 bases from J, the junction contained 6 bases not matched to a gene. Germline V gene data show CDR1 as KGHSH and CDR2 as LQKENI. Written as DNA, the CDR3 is TGTGCCAGCTCACAGTCGACAGGGACCACAGATACGCAGTATTTT. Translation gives CASSQSTGTTDTQYF.

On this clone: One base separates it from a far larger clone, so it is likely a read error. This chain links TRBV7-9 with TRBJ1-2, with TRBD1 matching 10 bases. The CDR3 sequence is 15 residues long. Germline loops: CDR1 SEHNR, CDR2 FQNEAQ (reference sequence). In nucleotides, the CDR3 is TGTGCCAGCAGCTTAGCTTGGGACAGGGGAATTGGCCACACCTTC. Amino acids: CASSLAWDRGIGHTF.

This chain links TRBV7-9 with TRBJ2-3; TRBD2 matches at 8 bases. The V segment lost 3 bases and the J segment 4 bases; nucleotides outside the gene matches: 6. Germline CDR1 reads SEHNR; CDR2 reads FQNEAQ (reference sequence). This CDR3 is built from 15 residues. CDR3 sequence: CASSFSGGDADTQYF. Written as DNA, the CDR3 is TGTGCCAGCAGCTTCTCCGGGGGGGATGCAGATACGCAGTATTTT.

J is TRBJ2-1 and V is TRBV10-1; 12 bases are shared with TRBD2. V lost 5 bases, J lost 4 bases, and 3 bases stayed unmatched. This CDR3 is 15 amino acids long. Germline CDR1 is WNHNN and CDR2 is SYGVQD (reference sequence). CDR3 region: CASSPLAGGYNEQFF. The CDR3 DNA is TGCGCCAGCAGTCCTCTAGCGGGAGGGTACAATGAGCAGTTCTTC.

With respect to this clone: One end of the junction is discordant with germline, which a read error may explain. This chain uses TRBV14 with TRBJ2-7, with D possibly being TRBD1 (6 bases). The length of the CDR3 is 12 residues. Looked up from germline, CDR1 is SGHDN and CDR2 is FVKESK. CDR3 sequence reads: CASSHLGGQWNF. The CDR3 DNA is TGTGCCAGCAGCCACCTTGGCGGACAGTGGAACTTC. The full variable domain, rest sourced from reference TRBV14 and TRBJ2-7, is EAGVTQFPSHSVIEKGQTVTLRCDPISGHDNLYWYRRVMGKEIKFLLHFVKESKQDESGMPNNRFLAERTGGTYSTLKVQPAELEDSGVYFCASSHLGGQWNFGPGTRLTVT.

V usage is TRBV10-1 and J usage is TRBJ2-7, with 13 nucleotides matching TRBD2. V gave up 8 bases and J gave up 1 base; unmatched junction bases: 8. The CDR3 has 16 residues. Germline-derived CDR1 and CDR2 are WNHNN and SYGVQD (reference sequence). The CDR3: CASSNPGLAGSYEQYF. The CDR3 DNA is TGCGCCAGCTCCAATCCGGGACTAGCGGGATCCTACGAGCAGTACTTC.

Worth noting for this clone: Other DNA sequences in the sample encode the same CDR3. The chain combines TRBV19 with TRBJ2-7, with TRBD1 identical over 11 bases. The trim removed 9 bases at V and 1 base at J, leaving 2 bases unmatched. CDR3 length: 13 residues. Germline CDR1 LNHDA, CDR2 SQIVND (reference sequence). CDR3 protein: CASRDRGSYEQYF. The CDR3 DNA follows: TGTGCCAGCCGGGACAGGGGGTCCTACGAGCAGTACTTC.

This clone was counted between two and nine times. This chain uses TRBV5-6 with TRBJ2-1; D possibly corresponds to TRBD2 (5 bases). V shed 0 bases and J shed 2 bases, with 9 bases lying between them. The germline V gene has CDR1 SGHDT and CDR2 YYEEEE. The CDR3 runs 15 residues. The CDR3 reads CASSLVLAPYNEQFF. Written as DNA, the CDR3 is TGTGCCAGCAGCTTGGTGCTAGCTCCCTACAATGAGCAGTTCTTC.

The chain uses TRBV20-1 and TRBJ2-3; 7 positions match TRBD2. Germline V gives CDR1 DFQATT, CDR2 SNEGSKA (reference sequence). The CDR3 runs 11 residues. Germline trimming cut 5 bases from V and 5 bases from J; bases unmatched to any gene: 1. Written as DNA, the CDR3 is TGCAGTGCTGGGAGGGGAGATACGCAGTATTTT. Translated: CSAGRGDTQYF.

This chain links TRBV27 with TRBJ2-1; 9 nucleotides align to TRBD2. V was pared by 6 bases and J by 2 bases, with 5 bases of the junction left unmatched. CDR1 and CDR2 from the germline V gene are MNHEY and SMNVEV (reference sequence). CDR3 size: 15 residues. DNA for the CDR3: TGTGCCAGCAGAGGGGGGACTAGCCCCTACAATGAGCAGTTCTTC. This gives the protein CASRGGTSPYNEQFF.

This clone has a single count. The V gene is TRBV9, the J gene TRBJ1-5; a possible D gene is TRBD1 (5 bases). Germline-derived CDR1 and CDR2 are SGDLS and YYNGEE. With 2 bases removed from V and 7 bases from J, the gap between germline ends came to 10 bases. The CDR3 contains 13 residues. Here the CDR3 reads CASSVSGIQPQHF. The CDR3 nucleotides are TGTGCCAGCAGCGTCTCAGGGATCCAGCCCCAGCATTTT.

CDR3 DNA: TGTGCCAGCAGCTTAGTGAGGGTTGAAGGAGATACGCAGTATTTT. As protein: CASSLVRVEGDTQYF. This chain connects TRBV7-9 to TRBJ2-3; D perhaps matches TRBD2 (5 bases). The CDR3 is 15 amino acids. Looked up from germline, CDR1 is SEHNR and CDR2 is FQNEAQ (reference sequence). The V end was cut by 1 base, the J end by 5 bases, with 13 bases between.

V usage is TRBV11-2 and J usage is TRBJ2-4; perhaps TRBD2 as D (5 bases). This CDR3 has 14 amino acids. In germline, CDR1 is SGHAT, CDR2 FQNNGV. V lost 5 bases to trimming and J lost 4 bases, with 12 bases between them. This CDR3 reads CASSITGVKNIQYF. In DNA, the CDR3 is TGTGCCAGCAGCATCACCGGGGTGAAAAACATTCAGTACTTC.

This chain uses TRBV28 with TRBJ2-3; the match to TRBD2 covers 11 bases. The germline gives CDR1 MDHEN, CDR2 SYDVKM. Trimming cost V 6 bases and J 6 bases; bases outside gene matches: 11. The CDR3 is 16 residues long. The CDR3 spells CASSSGTSGRWDTQYF. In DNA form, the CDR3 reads TGTGCCAGCAGCTCCGGGACTAGCGGCCGCTGGGATACGCAGTATTTT.

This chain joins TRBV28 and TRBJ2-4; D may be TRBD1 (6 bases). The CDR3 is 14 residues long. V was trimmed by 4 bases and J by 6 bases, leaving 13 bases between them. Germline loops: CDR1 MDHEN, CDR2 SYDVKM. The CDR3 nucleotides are TGTGCCAGCAGTTCCTCATCCAGGGGAAACATTCAGTACTTC. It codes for CASSSSSRGNIQYF.

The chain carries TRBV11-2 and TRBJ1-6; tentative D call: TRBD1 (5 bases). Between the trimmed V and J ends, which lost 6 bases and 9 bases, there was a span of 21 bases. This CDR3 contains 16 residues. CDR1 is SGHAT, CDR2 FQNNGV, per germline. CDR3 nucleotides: TGTGCCAGCAGAAAGGACATCGTTCGACTGGGTTCACCCCTCCACTTT. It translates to CASRKDIVRLGSPLHF.

CDR3 in DNA: TGTGCCAGCAGATCGGACGGTCAAGTCTATGGCTACACCTTC. This encodes CASRSDGQVYGYTF. The gene calls are TRBV6-6 and TRBJ1-2; D remains unclear. Germline CDR1 is MNHNY and CDR2 is SVGAGI (reference sequence). V lost 6 bases and J 4 bases, leaving 15 bases between the germline ends. The CDR3 consists of 14 residues.